A selection of T cell receptor beta chains follows, all from one sample in a study of blood T cell repertoires in COVID-19. Using immunoSEQ multiplex PCR, the repertoire was profiled, and TCRdb retains in-frame clones only, with some absent. This table holds about 140,000 clones, approximately 90% found once. Sequencing was performed on peripheral blood. The source is a human donor with COVID-19, enrolled during active disease. The donor label of this sample is uncertain. The CDR3 runs from the conserved cysteine through the conserved F or W. Fields, in order: J gene, V gene, clone size, D gene, CDR3 length, CDR3 DNA, CDR3 protein. A D gene is named only where the DNA matches it firmly. Size values are once, few and many counts, or a class for expanded clones, and some rows have none.

TRBJ1-1	TRBV19	NA	NA	14	TGTGCCAGTAGGAGGGCGGGACCGTCCACTGAAGCTTTCTTT	CASRRAGPSTEAFF
TRBJ2-1	TRBV9	NA	TRBD2	15	TGTGCCAGCAGCGTAGGACTAGCGGGGGACAATGAGCAGTTCTTC	CASSVGLAGDNEQFF
TRBJ2-7	TRBV2	NA	NA	13	TGTGCCAGCGAGACAGAAAGGGAAAACGAGCAGTACTTC	CASETERENEQYF
TRBJ2-7	TRBV7-2	NA	TRBD1	13	TGTGCCAGCAGCCCCACGACAGGGGGCGAGCAGTACTTC	CASSPTTGGEQYF
TRBJ1-2	TRBV6-1	NA	TRBD1	15	TGTGCCAGCAGTGAATTAGGGGACAGCTCCTATGGCTACACCTTC	CASSELGDSSYGYTF
TRBJ2-3	TRBV9	NA	TRBD2	14	TGTGCCAGCAGCGTGGCGGGAGAGGCAGATACGCAGTATTTT	CASSVAGEADTQYF
TRBJ1-1	TRBV18	NA	NA	13	TGTGCCAGCTCACCCGACAGGACCACTGAAGCTTTCTTT	CASSPDRTTEAFF
TRBJ1-5	TRBV19	NA	NA	13	TGTGCCAGTAGTATAGATGGCTATCAGCCCCAGCATTTT	CASSIDGYQPQHF
TRBJ1-1	TRBV4-1	NA	NA	15	TGCGCCAGCAGCCAAGGCCACAGCGGAAACACTGAAGCTTTCTTT	CASSQGHSGNTEAFF
TRBJ2-7	TRBV6-1	NA	NA	13	TGTGCCAGCAGTGAGTGGGGGCTGGGCGAGCAGTACTTC	CASSEWGLGEQYF
TRBJ2-1	TRBV19	once	NA	15	TGTGCCAGTAGTATAGGTGCAGGGGCATGGGATGAGCAGTTCTTC	CASSIGAGAWDEQFF
TRBJ2-7	TRBV11-2	once	NA	14	TGTGCCAGCAGGCGCTCCGGGACAAGAAACGAGCAGTACTTC	CASRRSGTRNEQYF
TRBJ1-1	TRBV10-2	NA	NA	13	TGCGCCAGTATTGGGGCGCGGATCACTGAAGCTTTCTTT	CASIGARITEAFF
TRBJ2-2	TRBV7-6	many	NA	15	TGTGCCAGCAGCTTATTAGGACAATTCACCGGGGAGCTGTTTTTT	CASSLLGQFTGELFF
TRBJ1-4	TRBV4-2	NA	NA	15	TGTGCCAGCTGCCGGGGGGGCGGACCAAATGAAAAACTGTTTTTT	CASCRGGGPNEKLFF
TRBJ2-3	TRBV29-1	NA	NA	11	TGCAGCGAGGAGAGAGCAGATACGCAGTATTTT	CSEERADTQYF
TRBJ1-2	TRBV6-5	NA	TRBD1	15	TGTGCCAGCAGTCGTAAGGGACAGGGGGCACCTGGCTACACCTTC	CASSRKGQGAPGYTF
TRBJ2-7	TRBV6-1	NA	NA	17	TGTGCCAGCAGTGACCCTTTTGGGACACTGAACTCCTACGAGCAGTACTTC	CASSDPFGTLNSYEQYF
TRBJ1-2	TRBV6-5	NA	NA	15	TGTGCCAGCAGACCTCTTCTCAGGGATAACTATGGCTACACCTTC	CASRPLLRDNYGYTF
TRBJ1-1	TRBV6-6	NA	TRBD1	13	TGTGCCAGCAGTCGAGGGACAGACACTGAAGCTTTCTTT	CASSRGTDTEAFF
TRBJ1-1	TRBV7-8	few	TRBD1	14	TGTGCCAGCAGCTGGGGACAGGGGAACACTGAAGCTTTCTTT	CASSWGQGNTEAFF
TRBJ2-1	TRBV7-9	NA	TRBD1	16	TGTGCCAGCAGCTTAGTGGGACAGGGGTCGGGCAATGAGCAGTTCTTC	CASSLVGQGSGNEQFF
TRBJ1-1	TRBV10-1	once	NA	13	TGCGCCAGCAGCTCGACGGGGAACACTGAAGCTTTCTTT	CASSSTGNTEAFF
TRBJ1-4	TRBV27	NA	NA	14	TGTGCCAGCAGTTTTAACAGCATCAATGAAAAACTGTTTTTT	CASSFNSINEKLFF
TRBJ1-6	TRBV11-2	NA	NA	14	TGTGCCAGCGGCAACCTGGACGGGGATTCACCCCTCCACTTT	CASGNLDGDSPLHF
TRBJ2-2	TRBV3-1/TRBV3-2	NA	TRBD2	15	TGTGCCAGCAGCCAACTAGCGGGGAGGGGCGGGGAGCTGTTTTTT	CASSQLAGRGGELFF
TRBJ2-5	TRBV10-3	NA	TRBD2	17	TGTGCCATCAGTGAGTCGGCCAGCGGGGCCCATCAAGAGACCCAGTACTTC	CAISESASGAHQETQYF
TRBJ1-6	TRBV19	NA	NA	15	TGTGCCAGTAGTCCGAGAGGGGAGGAAAATTCACCCCTCCACTTT	CASSPRGEENSPLHF
TRBJ1-2	TRBV7-9	NA	NA	13	TGTGCCAGCAGCTTAGTGGGGCCCTATGGCTACACCTTC	CASSLVGPYGYTF
TRBJ2-1	TRBV27	NA	TRBD2	17	TGTGCCAGCAGTTTAAGGACTAGCGGGGGGGCCGGAAATGAGCAGTTCTTC	CASSLRTSGGAGNEQFF
TRBJ2-7	TRBV3-1/TRBV3-2	NA	NA	13	TGTGCCAGCAGCCAGGAGGGTACGGGAGAGCAGTACTTC	CASSQEGTGEQYF
TRBJ2-3	TRBV13	NA	TRBD2	16	TGTGCCAGCAGCTTACGCGGCGGGGGGGCCCGGTATACGCAGTATTTT	CASSLRGGGARYTQYF
TRBJ2-2	TRBV2	NA	NA	14	TGTGCCAGCAGTGTCGCCGGGAACACCGGGGAGCTGTTTTTT	CASSVAGNTGELFF